This paragraph covers one T cell receptor beta chain sequence. These data are taken from a study of cytomegalovirus exposure and HLA in healthy donors. The PCR used 60 Vbeta and 13 Jbeta primers. Assay used: immunoSEQ multiplex PCR; TCRdb lists only in-frame clones, some missing. The sample includes around 120,000 clones, 70% to 85% of them seen just once. Germline CDR1 reads MNHNS; CDR2 reads SASEGT. V was trimmed by 1 base and J by 8 bases, leaving 15 bases between them. The CDR3 loop spans 15 amino acids. The chain uses TRBV6-1 and TRBJ1-5; D is undetermined. The sequencing sample was made of PBMCs. This sequence originates from a boy between 5 and 17 years old in good health and CMV-seronegative. The CDR3 bases are TGTGCCAGCAGTGAAGTAGAGGGAGGCCCTGAGCCCCAGCATTTT. Amino acid sequence: CASSEVEGGPEPQHF.